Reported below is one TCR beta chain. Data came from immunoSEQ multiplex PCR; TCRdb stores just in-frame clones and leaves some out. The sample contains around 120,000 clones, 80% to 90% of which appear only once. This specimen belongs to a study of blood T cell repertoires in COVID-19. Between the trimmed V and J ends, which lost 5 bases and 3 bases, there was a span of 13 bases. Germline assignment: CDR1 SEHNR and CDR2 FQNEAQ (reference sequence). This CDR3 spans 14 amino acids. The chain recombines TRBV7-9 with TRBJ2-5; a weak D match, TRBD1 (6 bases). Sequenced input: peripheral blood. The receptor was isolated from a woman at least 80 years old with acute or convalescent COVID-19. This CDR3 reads CASSPTRTEETQYF. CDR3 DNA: TGTGCCAGCAGCCCCACCCGGACAGAAGAGACCCAGTACTTC.